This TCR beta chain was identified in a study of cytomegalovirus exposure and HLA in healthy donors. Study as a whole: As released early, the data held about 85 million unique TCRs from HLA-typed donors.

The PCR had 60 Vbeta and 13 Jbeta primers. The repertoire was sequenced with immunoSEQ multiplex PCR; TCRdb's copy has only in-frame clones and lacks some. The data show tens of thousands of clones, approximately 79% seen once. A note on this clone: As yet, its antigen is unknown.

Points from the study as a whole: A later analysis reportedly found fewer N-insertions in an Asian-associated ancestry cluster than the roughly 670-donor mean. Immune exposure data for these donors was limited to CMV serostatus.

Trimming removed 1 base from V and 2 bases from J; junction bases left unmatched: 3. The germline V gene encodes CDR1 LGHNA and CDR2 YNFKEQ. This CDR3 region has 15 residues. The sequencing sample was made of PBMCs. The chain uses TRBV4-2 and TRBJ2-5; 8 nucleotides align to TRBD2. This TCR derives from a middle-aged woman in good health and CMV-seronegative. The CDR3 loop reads CASSQAQREQETQYF. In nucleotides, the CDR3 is TGTGCCAGCAGCCAAGCCCAGCGGGAGCAAGAGACCCAGTACTTC.